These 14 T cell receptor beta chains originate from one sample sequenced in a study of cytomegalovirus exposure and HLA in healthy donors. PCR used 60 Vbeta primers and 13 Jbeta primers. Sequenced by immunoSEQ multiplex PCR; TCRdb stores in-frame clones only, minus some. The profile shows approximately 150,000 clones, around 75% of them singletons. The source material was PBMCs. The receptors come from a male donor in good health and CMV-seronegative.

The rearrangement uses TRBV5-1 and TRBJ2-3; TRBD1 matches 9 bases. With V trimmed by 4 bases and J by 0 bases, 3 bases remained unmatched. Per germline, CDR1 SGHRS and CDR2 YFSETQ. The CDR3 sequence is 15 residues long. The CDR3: CASSTQGASTDTQYF. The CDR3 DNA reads TGCGCCAGCAGCACACAGGGGGCCAGCACAGATACGCAGTATTTT. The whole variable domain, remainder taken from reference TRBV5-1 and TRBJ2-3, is KAGVTQTPRYLIKTRGQQVTLSCSPISGHRSVSWYQQTPGQGLQFLFEYFSETQRNKGNFPGRFSGRQFSNSRSEMNVSTLELGDSALYLCASSTQGASTDTQYFGPGTRLTVL.

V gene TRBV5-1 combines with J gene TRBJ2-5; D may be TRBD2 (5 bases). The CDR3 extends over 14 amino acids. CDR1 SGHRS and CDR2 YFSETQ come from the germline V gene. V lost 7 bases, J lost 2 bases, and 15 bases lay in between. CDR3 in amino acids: CASQRGLRQETQYF. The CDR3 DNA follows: TGCGCCAGCCAGCGAGGGCTTCGGCAAGAGACCCAGTACTTC.

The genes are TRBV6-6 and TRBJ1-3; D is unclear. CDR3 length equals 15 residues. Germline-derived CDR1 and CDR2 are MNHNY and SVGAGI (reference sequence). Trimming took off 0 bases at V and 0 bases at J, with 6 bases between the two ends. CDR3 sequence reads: CASSYSFSSGNTIYF. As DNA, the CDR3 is TGTGCCAGCAGTTACTCGTTCAGCTCTGGAAACACCATATATTTT.

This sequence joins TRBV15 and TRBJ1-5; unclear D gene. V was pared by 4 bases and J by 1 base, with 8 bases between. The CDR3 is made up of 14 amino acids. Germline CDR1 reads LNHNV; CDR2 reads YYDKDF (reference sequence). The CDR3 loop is CATSITVSNQPQHF. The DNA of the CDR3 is TGTGCCACCAGCATCACGGTGAGCAATCAGCCCCAGCATTTT.

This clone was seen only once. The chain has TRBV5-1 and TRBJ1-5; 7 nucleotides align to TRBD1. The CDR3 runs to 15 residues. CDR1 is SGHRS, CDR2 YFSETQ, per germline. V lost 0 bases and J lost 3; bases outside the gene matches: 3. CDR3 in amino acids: CASSLGQGFNQPQHF. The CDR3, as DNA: TGCGCCAGCAGCTTGGGACAGGGTTTCAATCAGCCCCAGCATTTT.

The CDR3 sequence is CSATRRRGYTF. As DNA, the CDR3 is TGCAGTGCCACACGGAGGCGTGGCTACACCTTC. The chain employs TRBV20-1 and TRBJ1-2; D not certain. The V gene lost 6 bases and the J gene lost 7 bases, with 12 bases spanning the gap. Looked up from germline, CDR1 is DFQATT and CDR2 is SNEGSKA (reference sequence). The CDR3 contains 11 residues.

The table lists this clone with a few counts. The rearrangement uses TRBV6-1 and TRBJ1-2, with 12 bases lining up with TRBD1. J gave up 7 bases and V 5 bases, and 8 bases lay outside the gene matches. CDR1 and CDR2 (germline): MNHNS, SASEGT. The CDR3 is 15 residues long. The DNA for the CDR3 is TGTGCCAGCAGTCCAGGGACAGGGGGCGCGGGTGGCTACACCTTC. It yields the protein CASSPGTGGAGGYTF.

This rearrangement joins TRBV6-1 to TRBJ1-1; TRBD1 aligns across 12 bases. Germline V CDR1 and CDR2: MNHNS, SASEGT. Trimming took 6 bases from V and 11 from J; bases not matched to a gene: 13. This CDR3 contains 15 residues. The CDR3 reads CASSARGQGAPRAFF. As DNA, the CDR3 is TGTGCCAGCAGCGCCCGGGGACAGGGGGCTCCTCGGGCTTTCTTT.

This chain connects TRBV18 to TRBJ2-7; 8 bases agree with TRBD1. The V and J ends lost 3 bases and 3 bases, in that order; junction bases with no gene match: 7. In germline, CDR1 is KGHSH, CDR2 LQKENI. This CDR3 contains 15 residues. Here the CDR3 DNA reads TGTGCCAGCTCACCCACCCACACAGGGGGCTACGAGCAGTACTTC. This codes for CASSPTHTGGYEQYF. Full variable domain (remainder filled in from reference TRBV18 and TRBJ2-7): NAGVMQNPRHLVRRRGQEARLRCSPMKGHSHVYWYRQLPEEGLKFMVYLQKENIIDESGMPKERFSAEFPKEGPSILRIQQVVRGDSAAYFCASSPTHTGGYEQYFGPGTRLTVT.

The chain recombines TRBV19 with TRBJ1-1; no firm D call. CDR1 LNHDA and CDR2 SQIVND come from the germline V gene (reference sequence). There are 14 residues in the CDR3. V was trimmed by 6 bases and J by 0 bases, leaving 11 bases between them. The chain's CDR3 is CASRRRELNTEAFF. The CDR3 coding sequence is TGTGCCAGTAGGCGAAGAGAGCTGAACACTGAAGCTTTCTTT.

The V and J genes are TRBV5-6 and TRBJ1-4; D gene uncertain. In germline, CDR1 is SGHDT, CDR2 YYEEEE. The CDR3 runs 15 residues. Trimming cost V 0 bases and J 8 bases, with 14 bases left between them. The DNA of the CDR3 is TGTGCCAGCAGCTTGGTCGGGGTAAGGTCGGAAAAACTGTTTTTT. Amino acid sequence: CASSLVGVRSEKLFF.

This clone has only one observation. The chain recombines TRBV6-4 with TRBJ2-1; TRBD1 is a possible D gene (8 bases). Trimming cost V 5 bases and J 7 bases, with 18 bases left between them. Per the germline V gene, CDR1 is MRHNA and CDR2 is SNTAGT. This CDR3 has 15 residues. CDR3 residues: CASSIGQGGLNEQFF. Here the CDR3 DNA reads TGTGCCAGCAGTATAGGACAGGGAGGGCTTAATGAGCAGTTCTTC.

The CDR3 bases are TGTGCCAGTAGCAGGACAGCGAACACCGGGGAGCTGTTTTTT. This translates into CASSRTANTGELFF. The chain has TRBV19 and TRBJ2-2, with D possibly being TRBD1 (6 bases). Germline assignment: CDR1 LNHDA and CDR2 SQIVND (reference sequence). The CDR3 consists of 14 residues. Trimming took 6 bases from V and 0 from J, leaving 8 bases between them.

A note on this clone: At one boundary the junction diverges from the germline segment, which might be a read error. The CDR3 coding sequence is TGTGCCAGCACTTACATCCAGGGGGATACGCAGTATTTT. Residues: CASTYIQGDTQYF. V gene TRBV6-6 combines with J gene TRBJ2-3; TRBD1 is a possible D gene (6 bases). CDR1 is MNHNY, CDR2 SVGAGI, per germline (reference sequence). The CDR3 has 13 amino acids.